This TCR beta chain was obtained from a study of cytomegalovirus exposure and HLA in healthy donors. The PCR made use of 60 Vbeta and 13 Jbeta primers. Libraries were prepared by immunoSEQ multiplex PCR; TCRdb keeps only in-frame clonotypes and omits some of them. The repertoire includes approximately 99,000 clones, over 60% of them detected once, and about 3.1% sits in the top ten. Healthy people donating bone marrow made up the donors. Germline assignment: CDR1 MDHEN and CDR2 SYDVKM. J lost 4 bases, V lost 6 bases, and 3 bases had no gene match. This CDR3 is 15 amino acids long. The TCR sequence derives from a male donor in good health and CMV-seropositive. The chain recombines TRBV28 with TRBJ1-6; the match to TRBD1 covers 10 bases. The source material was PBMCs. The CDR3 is CASRRTGGYNSPLHF. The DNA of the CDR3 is TGTGCCAGCAGGCGGACAGGGGGATATAATTCACCCCTCCACTTT. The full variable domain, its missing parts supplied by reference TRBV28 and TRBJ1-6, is DVKVTQSSRYLVKRTGEKVFLECVQDMDHENMFWYRQDPGLGLRLIYFSYDVKMKEKGDIPEGYSVSREKKERFSLILESASTNQTSMYLCASRRTGGYNSPLHFGNGTRLTVT.